This T cell receptor beta chain was recovered during a study of T cell responses to AZD1222 COVID-19 vaccine. Study results and caveats: Only 5 or 6 people who got AZD1222 tested seropositive at baseline. Targets within unmutated variant regions were reportedly found for nearly half of spike-specific TCRs.

Comments on this clone: The antigen remains unidentified.

The data were produced by immunoSEQ multiplex PCR, yet TCRdb's version contains in-frame clones alone and is incomplete. Among roughly 51,000 clones listed, roughly 90% were seen once. CDR1 and CDR2 from the germline V gene are KGHDR and SFDVKD. This CDR3 contains 11 residues. V lost 9 bases, J lost 7 bases, and 12 bases lay in between. The starting material was peripheral blood, obtained 28 days after the second AZD1222 dose. The receptor comes from an adult who received the AZD1222 COVID-19 vaccine. The rearrangement uses TRBV24-1 and TRBJ2-7, with D perhaps matching TRBD1 (5 bases). CDR3 amino acids: CATPDILEQYF. The CDR3, as DNA: TGTGCCACCCCGGACATTTTAGAGCAGTACTTC.